The 32 T cell receptor beta chains below were found in one sample sequenced in a study of cytomegalovirus exposure and HLA in healthy donors. Both 60 Vbeta primers and 13 Jbeta primers went into the PCR. Measured with immunoSEQ multiplex PCR; TCRdb has only the in-frame clones, and not every one. The table shows 150,000 to 200,000 clones, with about 79% occurring only once. The sample was PBMCs. These receptor sequences come from a man aged 40-49 years in good health and CMV-seropositive.

In this sample, this clone turned up a few times. This chain links TRBV5-4 with TRBJ2-3, with a tentative D call TRBD2 (6 bases). CDR3 length: 15 residues. V lost 0 bases and J 6 bases, leaving 14 bases between the germline ends. CDR1 SGHNT and CDR2 YYREEE come from the germline V gene (reference sequence). The CDR3 coding sequence is TGTGCCAGCAGCTTGGGAGGCGGGAAGTCCGATACGCAGTATTTT. Residues: CASSLGGGKSDTQYF.

Concerning this clone: A read error may account for a junction end that differs from germline. The chain carries TRBV6-6 and TRBJ2-3, with D possibly matching TRBD1 (5 bases). The CDR3 runs to 14 residues. Germline CDR1 MNHNY, CDR2 SVGAGI (reference sequence). CDR3 nucleotides: TGTGCCAGCAGTTACGCAGGGCGCACAGAGACGCAGTATTTT. Protein sequence: CASSYAGRTETQYF.

The chain is built from TRBV6-5 and TRBJ2-7; D might be TRBD2 (7 bases). Germline CDR1 is MNHEY and CDR2 is SVGAGI. The CDR3 totals 16 residues. Trimming pared 0 bases from V and 4 bases from J, leaving 16 bases between. Here the CDR3 reads CASSYSQRGGLYEQYF. CDR3 nucleotide sequence: TGTGCCAGCAGTTACTCTCAGAGGGGGGGCCTGTACGAGCAGTACTTC.

There are a few counts of this clone. This rearrangement joins TRBV27 to TRBJ2-1; a weak D match, TRBD1 (5 bases). Germline V gene lookup returns CDR1 MNHEY and CDR2 SMNVEV (reference sequence). There are 16 residues in the CDR3. V lost 6 bases and J 4 bases, leaving 19 bases between the germline ends. The chain's CDR3 is CASRRTTRDTYNEQFF. The CDR3 nucleotides read TGTGCCAGCAGAAGGACAACCAGGGATACATACAATGAGCAGTTCTTC.

This clone was seen a few times. V usage is TRBV19 and J usage is TRBJ1-5; TRBD1 matches 8 bases. This CDR3 is 15 amino acids long. Trimming at V came to 3 bases and at J to 6 bases, leaving 7 bases not matched to a gene. The germline gives CDR1 LNHDA, CDR2 SQIVND (reference sequence). CDR3: CASSITRGLTQPQHF. The CDR3 DNA sequence: TGTGCCAGTAGTATCACCAGGGGGCTTACTCAGCCCCAGCATTTT. The entire variable domain, with the rest obtained from reference TRBV19 and TRBJ1-5, is as follows: DGGITQSPKYLFRKEGQNVTLSCEQNLNHDAMYWYRQDPGQGLRLIYYSQIVNDFQKGDIAEGYSVSREKKESFPLTVTSAQKNPTAFYLCASSITRGLTQPQHFGDGTRLSIL.

V is TRBV13 and J is TRBJ2-4, with 7 bases matching TRBD1. Germline trimming cut 1 base from V and 2 bases from J; bases unmatched to any gene: 5. CDR1 is PRHDT and CDR2 is FYEKMQ in the germline V gene (reference sequence). The CDR3 is 16 residues long. The CDR3 DNA reads TGTGCCAGCAGCTTAGAAGGGGGCAGGTCCAAAAACATTCAGTACTTC. Its protein is CASSLEGGRSKNIQYF.

On this clone: The junction departs from germline at one end; a sequencing error may be responsible. The chain employs TRBV28 and TRBJ2-7, with TRBD2 matching over 10 bases. From germline, CDR1 is MDHEN and CDR2 SYDVKM. The CDR3 is 14 amino acids. The CDR3 nucleotides are TGTGCCAGCAGTTTAAGTAGGCTAGCGGGAGTTAAGGACTTC. Protein sequence: CASSLSRLAGVKDF.

Only a few counts were recorded for this clone. The chain recombines TRBV21-1 with TRBJ1-2. TRBV21-1 corresponds to a pseudogene. The CDR3 extends over 16 amino acids. In nucleotides, the CDR3 is TGTGCCAGCAGCAAAGTTTTATGGCGGGGGACCTTTGGCTACACCTTC. This gives the protein CASSKVLWRGTFGYTF.

The rearrangement links TRBV11-3 to TRBJ1-3; D may be TRBD1 (6 bases). The CDR3 runs to 15 residues. The V and J ends lost 5 bases and 0 bases respectively, with 11 bases between them. Germline V gene data show CDR1 as SGHNT and CDR2 as YENEEA. CDR3 DNA sequence: TGTGCCAGCAGCCGGGGACACCTCTCTGGAAACACCATATATTTT. Translating it yields CASSRGHLSGNTIYF.

The chain employs TRBV5-1 and TRBJ1-1; D is perhaps TRBD1 (6 bases). The V end lost 4 bases, the J end lost 3 bases, and 16 bases lay between the germline ends. Germline V gene sequence: CDR1 SGHRS, CDR2 YFSETQ. CDR3 size: 15 residues. The CDR3 coding sequence is TGCGCCAGCAGCCCTCAGGGGCAATCGTACACTGAAGCTTTCTTT. It encodes CASSPQGQSYTEAFF.

J is TRBJ2-7 and V is TRBV11-2; a weak D match, TRBD2 (6 bases). The ends were cut back, 5 bases at V and 12 bases at J, with 23 bases in the middle. The CDR3 is 14 residues long. Looked up from germline, CDR1 is SGHAT and CDR2 is FQNNGV. This CDR3 is CASSPSFRELSLYF. In DNA form, the CDR3 reads TGTGCCAGCAGCCCCAGTTTTCGGGAGCTTAGTCTGTACTTC.

The rearrangement uses TRBV4-1 and TRBJ1-1; TRBD1 matches at 9 bases. The CDR3 has 14 amino acids. Unmatched junction bases numbered 5, after V lost 4 bases and J lost 5 bases. Germline V lookup: CDR1 MGHRA, CDR2 YSYEKL. CDR3 coding DNA: TGCGCCAGCAGCCGACAGGGGGTTCAAACTGAAGCTTTCTTT. Its protein is CASSRQGVQTEAFF.

The V gene is TRBV5-4, the J gene TRBJ2-5; TRBD2 matches at 7 bases. CDR1 and CDR2 (germline): SGHNT, YYREEE (reference sequence). V was clipped by 6 bases and J by 5 bases; unmatched bases: 7. The CDR3 is 13 residues long. CDR3 sequence: CASTVWGGETQYF. DNA of the CDR3: TGTGCCAGCACCGTCTGGGGGGGGGAGACCCAGTACTTC. Based on the CDR3 plus reference TRBV5-4 and TRBJ2-5, the full variable domain is ETGVTQSPTHLIKTRGQQVTLRCSSQSGHNTVSWYQQALGQGPQFIFQYYREEENGRGNFPPRFSGLQFPNYSSELNVNALELDDSALYLCASTVWGGETQYFGPGTRLLVL.

This chain links TRBV29-1 with TRBJ1-2, with TRBD1 identical over 7 bases. Germline trimming cut 5 bases from V and 8 bases from J; bases unmatched to any gene: 8. CDR1 and CDR2 (germline): SQVTM, ANQGSEA. This CDR3 contains 12 residues. CDR3 sequence (DNA): TGCAGCGTTCGCGACAGGGCAGTCGGCTACACCTTC. Translated: CSVRDRAVGYTF.

The chain joins TRBV15 to TRBJ2-1; possibly TRBD2 for D (6 bases). Per germline, CDR1 LNHNV and CDR2 YYDKDF (reference sequence). The V gene lost 5 bases and the J gene lost 3 bases, with 11 bases spanning the gap. The length of the CDR3 is 14 residues. This CDR3 reads CATSPGVFYNEQFF. The CDR3, as DNA: TGTGCCACCAGCCCGGGAGTCTTCTACAATGAGCAGTTCTTC.

V is TRBV27 and J is TRBJ1-2; D perhaps matches TRBD1 (6 bases). The CDR3 sequence is 14 residues long. The germline gives CDR1 MNHEY, CDR2 SMNVEV (reference sequence). V lost 1 base, J lost 3 bases, and 9 bases lay in between. The CDR3 loop reads CASSLWGGDYGYTF. The DNA of the CDR3 is TGTGCCAGCAGTTTATGGGGGGGCGACTATGGCTACACCTTC.

This sequence joins TRBV5-1 and TRBJ2-5; TRBD1 matches 7 bases. The assigned J gene may be wrong: the sequence end matches TRBJ2-7 better. Germline V lookup: CDR1 SGHRS, CDR2 YFSETQ. The CDR3 extends over 13 amino acids. The chain's CDR3 is CASSLVTGYEQYF. The CDR3 DNA follows: TGCGCCAGCAGCTTGGTGACAGGGTACGAGCAGTACTTC.

This clone was seen only a few times. J is TRBJ2-7 and V is TRBV10-1, with D unclear. Germline V gene sequence: CDR1 WNHNN, CDR2 SYGVQD (reference sequence). Trimming shortened V by 0 bases and J by 6 bases, and 9 bases separated the two germline ends. CDR3 length equals 13 residues. Here the CDR3 DNA reads TGCGCCAGCAGTGAGTCGAGTACCCGCGAGCAGTACTTC. Its protein product is CASSESSTREQYF.

This chain links TRBV29-1 with TRBJ1-2; D unclear. The length of the CDR3 is 12 residues. V lost 2 bases and J lost 3, with 7 bases in between. Germline CDR1 is SQVTM and CDR2 is ANQGSEA. CDR3 in amino acids: CSVERSDYGYTF. CDR3 coding DNA: TGCAGCGTTGAACGCAGCGACTATGGCTACACCTTC.

The genes are TRBV7-9 and TRBJ2-3, with 10 bases lining up with TRBD2. Germline CDR1 and CDR2: SEHNR and FQNEAQ (reference sequence). J lost 4 bases, V lost 9 bases, and 13 bases had no gene match. This CDR3 has 16 amino acids. The DNA for the CDR3 is TGTGCCAGTCTCGTGGAAGCGGGAGGGCCGGCAGATACGCAGTATTTT. Amino acid sequence: CASLVEAGGPADTQYF.

The chain couples TRBV2 to TRBJ2-5, with 8 bases identical to TRBD1. Germline CDR1 reads SNHLY; CDR2 reads FYNNEI. This CDR3 spans 13 amino acids. The J segment lost 5 bases and the V segment lost 4 bases, leaving 3 bases of the junction unmatched. For the CDR3, the DNA is TGTGCCAGCAGTGGGACAGGGACGGAGACCCAGTACTTC. It codes for CASSGTGTETQYF.

The V and J genes are TRBV7-8 and TRBJ2-7; 9 bases align to TRBD2. The germline CDR1 and CDR2 sequences are SGHVS and FQNEAQ. Trimming cost V 7 bases and J 10 bases; bases outside gene matches: 11. This CDR3 spans 13 amino acids. CDR3 protein: CASIPLREGQQYF. CDR3 nucleotide sequence: TGTGCCAGCATCCCCCTGCGGGAGGGCCAACAGTACTTC. The full variable domain, rest sourced from reference TRBV7-8 and TRBJ2-7, is GAGVSQSPRYKVAKRGQDVALRCDPISGHVSLFWYQQALGQGPEFLTYFQNEAQLDKSGLPSDRFFAERPEGSVSTLKIQRTQQEDSAVYLCASIPLREGQQYFGPGTRLTVT.

The chain recombines TRBV18 with TRBJ1-4; tentatively, D is TRBD1 (6 bases). The V and J ends lost 3 bases and 7 bases respectively, with 12 bases between them. The CDR3 runs to 14 residues. Germline loops: CDR1 KGHSH, CDR2 LQKENI. This chain's CDR3 is CASSPGAEGEKLFF. The DNA of the CDR3 is TGTGCCAGCTCACCGGGGGCCGAGGGTGAAAAACTGTTTTTT.

This clone was detected only once. The V and J genes are TRBV7-6 and TRBJ1-2; D is possibly TRBD1 (6 bases). Germline loops: CDR1 SGHVS, CDR2 FNYEAQ. The CDR3 extends over 13 amino acids. The V gene lost 3 bases and the J gene lost 2 bases, with 7 bases spanning the gap. CDR3 sequence: CASSFGQNYGYTF. The DNA for the CDR3 is TGTGCCAGCAGCTTCGGACAGAACTATGGCTACACCTTC.

This clone was seen only once. The chain combines TRBV18 with TRBJ2-7, with a weak D call TRBD1 (6 bases). Germline-derived CDR1 and CDR2 are KGHSH and LQKENI. The CDR3 sequence is 15 residues long. Trimming left V 4 bases short and J 1 base short, with 14 bases between. CDR3 loop: CASSLGTPGSYEQYF. CDR3 nucleotide sequence: TGTGCCAGCTCACTCGGGACACCAGGGTCCTACGAGCAGTACTTC. Complete variable domain (other parts from reference TRBV18 and TRBJ2-7): NAGVMQNPRHLVRRRGQEARLRCSPMKGHSHVYWYRQLPEEGLKFMVYLQKENIIDESGMPKERFSAEFPKEGPSILRIQQVVRGDSAAYFCASSLGTPGSYEQYFGPGTRLTVT.

The chain recombines TRBV5-6 with TRBJ1-5; perhaps TRBD1 as D (6 bases). Germline V CDR1 and CDR2: SGHDT, YYEEEE. The V end was cut by 3 bases, the J end by 3 bases, with 13 bases between. This CDR3 is 15 amino acids long. The CDR3: CASSSTDSFNQPQHF. The CDR3 region has the DNA TGTGCCAGCAGCTCAACGGACAGTTTCAATCAGCCCCAGCATTTT.

The chain combines TRBV7-2 with TRBJ2-4, with 9 bases aligning to TRBD1. The CDR3 contains 17 residues. Germline V lookup: CDR1 SGHTA, CDR2 FQGNSA. After removal of 6 bases from V and 0 bases from J, the junction contained 9 bases not matched to a gene. CDR3 sequence reads: CASSRDRDGLAKNIQYF. Written as DNA, the CDR3 is TGTGCCAGCAGTCGGGACAGGGACGGATTAGCCAAAAACATTCAGTACTTC.

This clone was seen a handful of times. The chain joins TRBV14 to TRBJ2-7, with D tentatively TRBD1 (5 bases). The length of the CDR3 is 13 residues. V shed 4 bases and J shed 3 bases, with 10 bases lying between them. CDR1 is SGHDN and CDR2 is FVKESK in the germline V gene. DNA for the CDR3: TGTGCCAGCAGCCGTGGACACATCTACGAGCAGTACTTC. The encoded protein is CASSRGHIYEQYF.

V is TRBV5-4 and J is TRBJ1-2, with TRBD1 as a possible D gene (6 bases). The CDR3 totals 14 residues. CDR1 is SGHNT, CDR2 YYREEE, per germline (reference sequence). V was pared by 0 bases and J by 4 bases, with 10 bases between. Here the CDR3 DNA reads TGTGCCAGCAGCTTGGTGCAGGGGAGCTATGGCTACACCTTC. Translation gives CASSLVQGSYGYTF.

The rearrangement links TRBV5-1 to TRBJ2-2, with 9 bases fitting TRBD2. CDR1 and CDR2 (germline): SGHRS, YFSETQ. The V and J ends lost 3 bases and 6 bases, in that order; junction bases with no gene match: 12. The CDR3 spans 17 residues. Written as DNA, the CDR3 is TGCGCCAGCAGCTCCCAGGCCCTAGCGGGAATGGCCGGGGAGCTGTTTTTT. This encodes CASSSQALAGMAGELFF.

This chain's CDR3 is CASSLGPDLYNYGYTF. In DNA, the CDR3 is TGTGCCAGCAGCTTGGGGCCTGATCTGTACAACTATGGCTACACCTTC. This rearrangement joins TRBV5-6 to TRBJ1-2; no reliable D call. The germline V and J ends were trimmed by 0 bases and 2 bases, with 14 bases remaining between them. Germline V lookup: CDR1 SGHDT, CDR2 YYEEEE. The CDR3 is 16 residues long.

The chain has TRBV14 and TRBJ1-1; D remains ambiguous. Trimming pared 0 bases from V and 5 bases from J, leaving 7 bases between. Per the germline V gene, CDR1 is SGHDN and CDR2 is FVKESK. The CDR3 is 13 amino acids. The CDR3 DNA is TGTGCCAGCAGCCAAGATCCCCGGACTGAAGCTTTCTTT. Protein: CASSQDPRTEAFF.